This T cell receptor (beta chain) was recovered during a study of control samples from healthy donors and cancer patients. Trimming pared 3 bases from V and 6 bases from J, leaving 11 bases between. Germline CDR1 LGHDT, CDR2 YNNKEL (reference sequence). This CDR3 spans 13 amino acids. The table came from immunoSEQ multiplex PCR; TCRdb's copy has only in-frame clones and leaves some out. Of around 110,000 clones in the sample, approximately 90% were seen once. What was sequenced was PBMCs. This receptor was obtained from a woman aged 45-65 years with colorectal cancer. The V gene is TRBV3-1 (or the pseudogene TRBV3-2), the J gene TRBJ1-1; no reliable D call. The CDR3 protein is CASSQTLEAEAFF. The DNA of the CDR3 is TGTGCCAGCAGCCAGACCCTGGAGGCTGAAGCTTTCTTT.